These 13 T cell receptor beta chains share one sample of origin, sequenced in a study of spatial heterogeneity in lung cancer. Time point specified: sample taken at primary tumor resection. From tumor, nontumor lung or frozen PBMC, whole RNA was taken unsorted for sequencing. TCRdb independently ran MiXCR on the 5' RACE reads; one entry per CDR3 protein. In the table there are 75,000 to 85,000 distinct CDR3 sequences, 15% to 20% of which are singletons. The sample consisted of PBMCs, taken at surgery. The receptor set was obtained from a male donor with early-stage non-small cell lung cancer.

There are a few counts of this clonotype. The V and J genes are TRBV7-9 and TRBJ2-1, with D maybe TRBD1 (7 bases). This CDR3 comprises 16 residues. Between the trimmed V and J ends, which lost 1 base and 6 bases, there was a span of 16 bases. Germline CDR1 SEHNR, CDR2 FQNEAQ (reference sequence). Written as DNA, the CDR3 is TGTGCCAGCAGCTTAGTTGGCAGGGGGGCCTTCAATGAGCAGTTCTTC. The encoded protein is CASSLVGRGAFNEQFF.

This sequence joins TRBV6-2 or TRBV6-3 and TRBJ2-1; 9 bases fit TRBD2. Germline V gene sequence: CDR1 MNHEY, CDR2 SVGEGT. V gave up 2 bases and J gave up 6 bases; unmatched junction bases: 11. The CDR3 loop spans 17 amino acids. This CDR3 is CASSYGGGGASINEQFF. CDR3 sequence (DNA): TGTGCCAGCAGTTACGGCGGCGGGGGGGCTTCGATCAATGAGCAGTTCTTC.

In its sample, this clonotype was seen a few times. The chain uses TRBV25-1 and TRBJ2-3; no definite D call. The germline CDR1 and CDR2 sequences are MGHDK and SYGVNS. The CDR3 is 12 amino acids. Trimming pared 3 bases from V and 7 bases from J, leaving 8 bases between. CDR3 nucleotide sequence: TGTGCCAGCAGTGATTTGGGTAATACGCAGTATTTT. Its protein product is CASSDLGNTQYF. Based on the CDR3 plus reference TRBV25-1 and TRBJ2-3, the full variable domain is EADIYQTPRYLVIGTGKKITLECSQTMGHDKMYWYQQDPGMELHLIHYSYGVNSTEKGDLSSESTVSRIRTEHFPLTLESARPSHTSQYLCASSDLGNTQYFGPGTRLTVL.

This clonotype was seen ten or more times. This chain connects TRBV11-3 to TRBJ2-3, with 14 bases identical to TRBD2. There are 16 residues in the CDR3. CDR1 SGHNT and CDR2 YENEEA come from the germline V gene. The junction had 3 bases not matched to a gene; V was cut back by 1 base and J by 6 bases. DNA of the CDR3: TGTGCCAGCAGCTTAGGGGGACTAGCGGGAGACGATACGCAGTATTTT. Translated: CASSLGGLAGDDTQYF.

This clonotype came up many times. The V gene is TRBV27, the J gene TRBJ2-1, with D uncertain. Germline CDR1 and CDR2: MNHEY and SMNVEV (reference sequence). The CDR3 consists of 13 residues. Trimming pared 2 bases from V and 5 bases from J, leaving 7 bases between. This CDR3 is CASSLGGDNEQFF. Here the CDR3 DNA reads TGTGCCAGCAGTTTAGGTGGGGACAATGAGCAGTTCTTC.

This clonotype is deemed medium-sized. The rearrangement uses TRBV18 and TRBJ2-1; TRBD1 matches at 8 bases. This CDR3 contains 15 residues. Germline values: CDR1 KGHSH, CDR2 LQKENI. V was clipped by 4 bases and J by 3 bases; unmatched bases: 5. In nucleotides, the CDR3 is TGTGCCAGCTCACAGACAGGGGATTTCTACAATGAGCAGTTCTTC. Its protein product is CASSQTGDFYNEQFF.

This clonotype was counted at least ten times. The chain couples TRBV11-2 to TRBJ1-2; D gene unclear. Germline assignment: CDR1 SGHAT and CDR2 FQNNGV. The CDR3 extends over 13 amino acids. V was cut by 2 bases and J by 1 base, with 5 bases left in between. In DNA, the CDR3 is TGTGCCAGCAGCTTACAGGATAACTATGGCTACACCTTC. This encodes CASSLQDNYGYTF. The full variable domain, its missing parts supplied by reference TRBV11-2 and TRBJ1-2, is EAGVAQSPRYKIIEKRQSVAFWCNPISGHATLYWYQQILGQGPKLLIQFQNNGVVDDSQLPKDRFSAERLKGVDSTLKIQPAKLEDSAVYLCASSLQDNYGYTFGSGTRLTVV.

In this sample, this clonotype turned up a few times. V and J are TRBV7-2 and TRBJ2-3; 13 bases line up with TRBD2. J lost 6 bases, V lost 5 bases, and 5 bases had no gene match. This CDR3 comprises 15 residues. Germline CDR1 SGHTA, CDR2 FQGNSA. This chain's CDR3 is CASSARLAGGDTQYF. For the CDR3, the DNA is TGTGCCAGCAGCGCCCGACTAGCGGGAGGCGATACGCAGTATTTT.

In this sample, this clonotype turned up a few times. The V and J genes are TRBV3-1 and TRBJ1-1; 7 nucleotides line up with TRBD1. J gave up 3 bases and V 4 bases, and 2 bases lay outside the gene matches. Germline assignment: CDR1 LGHDT and CDR2 YNNKEL (reference sequence). The CDR3 runs 13 residues. The CDR3 nucleotides read TGTGCCAGCAGCCCCACAGGGGACACTGAAGCTTTCTTT. Translation: CASSPTGDTEAFF.

This clonotype showed up just a few times. The chain is built from TRBV11-1 and TRBJ2-1; TRBD2 aligns across 15 bases. CDR3 length: 15 residues. V dropped 5 bases and J dropped 8; count of bases not matched to a gene: 4. Looked up from germline, CDR1 is SGHAT and CDR2 is FQDESV (reference sequence). The CDR3 DNA sequence: TGTGCCAGCAGCCGGACTAGCGGGGGGGCGTATGAGCAGTTCTTC. Residues: CASSRTSGGAYEQFF.

V is TRBV7-2 and J is TRBJ1-5; TRBD1 agrees at 8 bases. Trimming removed 1 base from V and 2 bases from J; junction bases left unmatched: 4. This CDR3 contains 16 residues. Germline CDR1 reads SGHTA; CDR2 reads FQGNSA. The CDR3 bases are TGTGCCAGCAGCTTAGTGGGGGGACAGGGCAATCAGCCCCAGCATTTT. Translated: CASSLVGGQGNQPQHF.

The chain recombines TRBV20-1 with TRBJ2-1, with 14 bases fitting TRBD2. Germline CDR1 reads DFQATT; CDR2 reads SNEGSKA (reference sequence). The length of the CDR3 is 16 residues. Trimming cost V 5 bases and J 6 bases; bases outside gene matches: 9. CDR3 protein: CSAVRTSGGSANEQFF. In DNA, the CDR3 is TGCAGTGCTGTTAGGACTAGCGGGGGGTCAGCCAATGAGCAGTTCTTC.

This clonotype was seen a few times. This chain uses TRBV7-9 with TRBJ1-1, with 8 nucleotides matching TRBD1. The CDR3 is made up of 14 amino acids. Germline CDR1 is SEHNR and CDR2 is FQNEAQ (reference sequence). V was clipped by 5 bases and J by 6 bases; unmatched bases: 8. The CDR3 nucleotides are TGTGCCAGCAGCAATCAGGGGGCTGGGGCTGAAGCTTTCTTT. It codes for CASSNQGAGAEAFF.